The 16 T cell receptor beta chains below all came from one sample that was sequenced in a study of cytomegalovirus exposure and HLA in healthy donors. Vbeta (60) and Jbeta (13) primers were used in the PCR. The repertoire was sequenced with immunoSEQ multiplex PCR; TCRdb's copy has only in-frame clones and lacks some. The table has about 120,000 clones, 80% seen once; the top ten hold roughly 9.6%. The sequencing input was PBMCs. These receptors came from a man aged 30 to 39 in good health and CMV-seropositive.

This chain uses TRBV2 with TRBJ1-4; D remains ambiguous. V lost 4 bases to trimming and J lost 8 bases, with 8 bases between them. This CDR3 spans 12 amino acids. Germline V gives CDR1 SNHLY, CDR2 FYNNEI. CDR3 loop: CASSVEGEKLFF. CDR3 bases: TGTGCCAGCAGTGTAGAGGGAGAAAAACTGTTTTTT.

The rearrangement joins TRBV25-1 to TRBJ2-3; D is uncertain. The CDR3 runs 13 residues. V lost 4 bases and J 1 base, leaving 6 bases between the germline ends. Per germline, CDR1 MGHDK and CDR2 SYGVNS. CDR3 region: CASSVAGTDTQYF. In DNA form, the CDR3 reads TGTGCCAGCAGTGTGGCAGGCACAGATACGCAGTATTTT.

This clone was seen a few times. The V and J genes are TRBV7-9 and TRBJ1-4; D is unclear. Germline CDR1 SEHNR, CDR2 FQNEAQ (reference sequence). There are 12 residues in the CDR3. V shed 3 bases and J shed 7 bases, with 6 bases lying between them. In DNA, the CDR3 is TGTGCCAGCAGCTTGAGGGCTGAAAAACTGTTTTTT. Translation gives CASSLRAEKLFF. The whole variable domain, remainder taken from reference TRBV7-9 and TRBJ1-4, is DTGVSQNPRHKITKRGQNVTFRCDPISEHNRLYWYRQTLGQGPEFLTYFQNEAQLEKSRLLSDRFSAERPKGSFSTLEIQRTEQGDSAMYLCASSLRAEKLFFGSGTQLSVL.

Of note for this clone: The sample has other DNA sequences that encode this CDR3 too. The chain uses TRBV18 and TRBJ2-6; the match to TRBD1 covers 8 bases. The germline V gene has CDR1 KGHSH and CDR2 LQKENI. V lost 2 bases to trimming and J lost 3 bases; unmatched junction nucleotides: 9. The CDR3 has 18 residues. The CDR3 loop is CASSPSGQGLGGANVLTF. The CDR3 coding sequence is TGTGCCAGCTCACCATCAGGACAGGGTTTAGGTGGGGCCAACGTCCTGACTTTC.

This sequence joins TRBV13 and TRBJ2-1; a weak D match, TRBD2 (7 bases). Between the trimmed V and J ends, which lost 5 bases and 0 bases, there was a span of 14 bases. Germline CDR1 PRHDT, CDR2 FYEKMQ (reference sequence). This CDR3 has 16 amino acids. The CDR3 DNA is TGTGCCAGCAGCGGGAGGGGGGTAAGCTCCTACAATGAGCAGTTCTTC. Its translation is CASSGRGVSSYNEQFF.

The chain is built from TRBV5-6 and TRBJ2-1; D gene ambiguous. CDR1 and CDR2 (germline): SGHDT, YYEEEE. Trimming took 5 bases from V and 2 from J, leaving 17 bases between them. The CDR3 spans 16 residues. Here the CDR3 reads CASSFRPGYTYNEQFF. CDR3 sequence (DNA): TGTGCCAGCAGTTTCAGACCAGGATATACCTACAATGAGCAGTTCTTC.

This rearrangement joins TRBV5-1 to TRBJ2-1; TRBD2 is a possible D gene (6 bases). The germline V gene encodes CDR1 SGHRS and CDR2 YFSETQ. This CDR3 is 15 amino acids long. With 7 bases removed from V and 0 bases from J, the gap between germline ends came to 14 bases. The CDR3 nucleotides are TGCGCCAGCGGGCGGGGCGAGAGCTCCTACAATGAGCAGTTCTTC. Its protein is CASGRGESSYNEQFF.

This clone was picked up a small number of times. This rearrangement joins TRBV5-1 to TRBJ2-4, with 9 bases matching TRBD1. This CDR3 is 14 amino acids long. Germline V gene data show CDR1 as SGHRS and CDR2 as YFSETQ. J lost 8 bases, V lost 4 bases, and 7 bases had no gene match. CDR3 in amino acids: CASSLSGQGDIQYF. The CDR3 DNA reads TGCGCCAGCAGCCTTTCGGGACAGGGTGACATTCAGTACTTC.

The rearrangement uses TRBV7-2 and TRBJ1-2, with 7 bases identical to TRBD1. This CDR3 spans 12 amino acids. With 5 bases clipped from V and 4 bases from J, the junction kept 1 base outside the gene matches. Looked up from germline, CDR1 is SGHTA and CDR2 is FQGNSA. CDR3 residues: CASSRDSYGYTF. The CDR3 DNA sequence: TGTGCCAGCAGCCGGGACAGCTATGGCTACACCTTC.

The CDR3, as DNA: TGTGCCAGCACTCAAAAGACTAGCGTAAACGAGCAGTACTTC. Translation: CASTQKTSVNEQYF. The chain has TRBV2 and TRBJ2-7, with 8 bases fitting TRBD2. Losses at the gene ends were 7 bases for V and 5 bases for J; bases not matched to a gene: 10. This CDR3 comprises 14 residues. Germline V gene sequence: CDR1 SNHLY, CDR2 FYNNEI.

In nucleotides, the CDR3 is TGTGCCTGGACTGACGGGTCGGCCTACGAGCAGTACTTC. Translating it yields CAWTDGSAYEQYF. V usage is TRBV30 and J usage is TRBJ2-7, with no clear D. V was pared by 4 bases and J by 2 bases, with 12 bases between. The CDR3 spans 13 residues. The germline V gene encodes CDR1 GTSNPN and CDR2 SVGIG (reference sequence).

The chain joins TRBV25-1 to TRBJ2-2; 10 positions match TRBD1. The germline V gene encodes CDR1 MGHDK and CDR2 SYGVNS. After removal of 0 bases from V and 6 bases from J, the junction contained 7 bases not matched to a gene. CDR3 length: 17 amino acids. The CDR3 loop is CASSEYMGQGFSGELFF. Written as DNA, the CDR3 is TGTGCCAGCAGTGAATATATGGGACAGGGGTTTTCCGGGGAGCTGTTTTTT.

The V and J genes are TRBV5-1 and TRBJ2-3; no clear D. The CDR3 runs 15 residues. Between the trimmed V and J ends, which lost 2 bases and 2 bases, there was a span of 12 bases. Germline values: CDR1 SGHRS, CDR2 YFSETQ. CDR3: CASSFLSHSTDTQYF. The CDR3 DNA follows: TGCGCCAGCAGCTTTTTATCCCACTCCACAGATACGCAGTATTTT.

The J gene is TRBJ1-5, the V gene TRBV2; D uncertain. The CDR3 contains 15 residues. Germline V lookup: CDR1 SNHLY, CDR2 FYNNEI. Trimming took 1 base from V and 2 from J, leaving 9 bases between them. The CDR3 DNA is TGTGCCAGCAGTGAAGAGAGGGTGGGCAATCAGCCCCAGCATTTT. Translation gives CASSEERVGNQPQHF.

This chain uses TRBV6-6 with TRBJ2-7; D possibly corresponds to TRBD1 (5 bases). Germline assignment: CDR1 MNHNY and CDR2 SVGAGI (reference sequence). The germline V and J ends were trimmed by 3 bases and 2 bases, with 8 bases remaining between them. The CDR3 runs to 13 residues. Here the CDR3 DNA reads TGTGCCAGCAGTTATGTAGGGGCCTACGAGCAGTACTTC. Its protein is CASSYVGAYEQYF.

CDR3 residues: CASSFSTGGDYEQYF. CDR3 in DNA: TGTGCCAGCAGCTTTTCGACAGGGGGCGACTACGAGCAGTACTTC. The rearrangement joins TRBV11-3 to TRBJ2-7, with 10 nucleotides matching TRBD1. Trimming cost V 3 bases and J 3 bases; bases outside gene matches: 5. The CDR3 consists of 15 residues. In germline, CDR1 is SGHNT, CDR2 YENEEA.